This T cell receptor beta chain was sequenced in a study of shared clonotypes between healthy human individuals. General study results and limits: As a rule, naive subsets had a larger estimated richness than memory subsets.

V lost 0 bases to trimming and J lost 1 base, with 7 bases between them. CDR1 SGHKS and CDR2 YYEKEE come from the germline V gene (reference sequence). The CDR3 length is 15 residues. Concerning this clone: Its antigen is not identified.

The authors distributed each subset's genomic DNA evenly over several immunoSEQ plates. Assay: immunoSEQ multiplex PCR; the TCRdb copy retains only in-frame clones and omits some. The repertoire holds 2 million to 2.5 million clones, with approximately 93% as singletons. CD4+ cells underwent separation, giving CD45RA+ naive and CD45RA-negative memory subsets. The J gene is TRBJ2-2, the V gene TRBV5-5; D unclear. This receptor was taken from a man younger than 35 in good health. Some clones in this sample may be carry-over from other donors' samples. The sample comprised naive CD4+ T cells from PBMCs. As to subset: CD45RA+ positively selected. CDR3 region: CASSLAGLNTGELFF. Here the CDR3 DNA reads TGTGCCAGCAGCTTGGCAGGCCTGAACACCGGGGAGCTGTTTTTT.